The clone carrying this T cell receptor (beta chain) has a handful of counts. The data stem from a study of blood T cells in healthy people across ages. V was clipped by 5 bases and J by 1 base; unmatched bases: 9. Germline V CDR1 and CDR2: DFQATT, SNEGSKA (reference sequence). This CDR3 spans 17 amino acids. Using a J-beta primer mix together with a sample-barcoded 5' primer, a second PCR was run for roughly 7 to 12 cycles. Each CDR3 protein is one row after TCRdb ran MiXCR on the 5' RACE reads. The table lists approximately 1.5 million distinct CDR3 sequences, about 31% of them singletons. What was sequenced was blood. The clonotype was recovered from a woman aged 25-40 years in good health. V gene TRBV20-1 combines with J gene TRBJ2-1; 12 nucleotides line up with TRBD2. For the CDR3, the DNA is TGCAGTGCTCCAATCGGACTAGCGGGAATTTCCTACAATGAGCAGTTCTTC. Protein: CSAPIGLAGISYNEQFF.